The clone carrying this T cell receptor (beta chain) was seen just once. Germline V gene lookup returns CDR1 LGHDT and CDR2 YNNKEL (reference sequence). The CDR3 runs to 14 residues. V dropped 6 bases and J dropped 4; count of bases not matched to a gene: 4. The data are from a study of blood T cell repertoires in COVID-19. Across the whole study: COVID-19 samples, acute and convalescent, were from the United States, Italy and Spain. Sources were T cells, B-cell-depleted T cells, or PBMCs; the material itself was cDNA or gDNA.

Original data processing: Reference gene primers were amplified, and this amplification served to estimate nucleated cell counts. Sequencing was performed with immunoSEQ multiplex PCR; in TCRdb, only in-frame clones are kept and a portion is missing. V and J calls and clone size are copied from that table; D and trimming were computed from the DNA. The repertoire holds 37,000 or so clones, with about 84% as singletons. The TCR sequence derives from a man older than 75 with active or convalescent COVID-19. Sequencing was done on a sample of peripheral blood. The chain couples TRBV3-1 (or the pseudogene TRBV3-2) to TRBJ2-2, with TRBD1 matching over 8 bases. CDR3 sequence reads: CASSRTGTTGELFF. CDR3 nucleotide sequence: TGTGCCAGCAGTAGGACAGGGACCACCGGGGAGCTGTTTTTT.